The sequence of this T cell receptor beta chain was determined in a study of blood T cell repertoires in COVID-19 (dated by TCRdb to 2018 to 2020). For the wider study: Samples covering the acute and convalescent phases of COVID-19 were provided by collaborators in the United States, Italy and Spain. Samples came from the ongoing ImmuneRACE study (first 160 participants) plus 1,254 subjects from 6 global collaborators. HLA class I and class II types, where available, came from metadata supplied by the sample provider rather than from assay-based typing. A de-identified subject ID, COVID-19 status, age in years and sex were almost always included in the sample metadata. Deeply sampled blood TCRbeta repertoires from subjects exposed to, actively infected with, or recovered from COVID-19 were included in the dataset. The prospective study material was composed of cDNA or gDNA derived from T cells, B-cell-depleted T cells, or PBMCs. The repertoires were made available in a free public database intended to serve as a resource for research on the immune response to SARS-CoV-2. Results the study describes overall, beyond this receptor: The quantity of clinical and demographic metadata differed by source and by participant and was supplied without curation.

Participants in the prospective study were enrolled through a virtual design, were aged roughly 18 to 100 years, and lived in about 25 United States geographic areas. Cohort assignment in the prospective study relied on participant-reported clinical history from a screening survey and a study questionnaire. A participant counted as exposed if, within 2 weeks of entering the study, that participant had been in contact with someone who had a PCR-confirmed or clinician-diagnosed COVID-19 case. Each participant in the prospective study had whole blood, serum and a nasopharyngeal or oropharyngeal swab collected by mobile phlebotomists. Additional blood draws and questionnaires over an approximately 2-month period could optionally be provided by prospective study participants. Before DNA extraction, prospective study blood samples were shipped either frozen or at room temperature. Counted from cysteine to phenylalanine, this CDR3 has 13 amino acids. The entry retains the CDR3 DNA only, 39 bases that are in frame from base 1. The CDR1 and CDR2 encoded by the germline V gene (reference sequence) are MNHEY and SMNVEV. V is cut by 1 base and J by 7 bases, and the space between the germline ends is 7 bases.

The sample holds one count of this clone. Its antigen remains unidentified. Qualities for individual bases were not recorded, and no much larger clone is one base off. TCRbeta CDR3 regions were amplified from genomic DNA by means of the immunoSEQ Assay, a bias-controlled multiplex PCR. The original methods were these. The number of nucleated cells in each sample was estimated by amplification of reference gene primers within the assay. Sequence reads were collapsed and filtered to measure the absolute abundance of every unique TCRbeta CDR3 rearrangement. For each sample, productive Simpson clonality was calculated by taking the square root of Simpson's diversity index across productive rearrangements. TCRdb retrieved this table from immuneACCESS and kept in-frame rearrangements only. Not all clones are present; in checked studies, unresolved V genes account for under half, and no reason is known for the remainder. The V and J calls and clone size were taken over from that table, and D and trimming were inferred from the DNA. The sample table holds 330,000 or so clones, of which 85% to 90% were seen once. Around 0.92% of the sample rests with the top ten.

Sequenced sample: PBMCs or T cells enriched from blood (not recorded which). The receptor comes from a woman in her twenties or thirties who had been exposed to COVID-19. The chain joins TRBV27 to TRBJ1-4, and possibly TRBD1, on 5 matching bases. This receptor carries the CDR3 CASSLYRGEKLFF. In nucleotides, the sequence is TGTGCCAGCAGTTTATATAGGGGTGAAAAACTGTTTTTT. The CDR3 plus the reference TRBV27 and TRBJ1-4 genes for the other parts give the full variable domain: EAQVTQNPRYLITVTGKKLTVTCSQNMNHEYMSWYRQDPGLGLRQIYYSMNVEVTDKGDVPEGYKVSRKEKRNFPLILESPSPNQTSLYFCASSLYRGEKLFFGSGTQLSVL.